The entry that follows covers one TCR beta chain sequence. The data stem from a study of blood T cell repertoires in COVID-19. Study-level information: COVID-19 samples, acute and convalescent, were from the United States, Italy and Spain. PBMCs, B-cell-depleted T cells, or T cells provided the cDNA or gDNA that made up the material.

Original analysis: Reference gene primer amplification in the assay estimated nucleated cell counts. Produced via immunoSEQ multiplex PCR; TCRdb's table is partial and in-frame only. The V and J calls and the clone size are those of that table, but D and trimming were determined from the DNA. The sample consists of some 30,000 clones, approximately 85% of them appearing once. Enrollment of patients from Seattle took place during active infection, with longitudinal follow-up. Germline CDR1 and CDR2: SGHTA and FQGNSA. J lost 9 bases, V lost 7 bases, and 9 bases had no gene match. This CDR3 is built from 14 residues.

This chain uses TRBV7-2 with TRBJ1-6; TRBD1 aligns across 7 bases. This TCR was recovered from a woman of 80 years or more with COVID-19, enrolled during active disease. Specimen: peripheral blood. In nucleotides, the CDR3 is TGTGCCAGCACTGCAGGGGGTTTGGGTTCACCCCTCCACTTT. Translation gives CASTAGGLGSPLHF.